Presented here are 24 T cell receptor beta chains from one specimen sequenced in a study of cytomegalovirus exposure and HLA in healthy donors. With 60 Vbeta and 13 Jbeta primers, the PCR was carried out. Repertoires were generated with immunoSEQ multiplex PCR, while TCRdb's copy carries only in-frame clones and drops some. Of 30,000 to 40,000 clones in the sample, 82% were seen once. Sequences were obtained from PBMCs. The receptor set was obtained from a young woman in good health and CMV-seropositive.

This sequence joins TRBV20-1 and TRBJ2-7, with a possible D match to TRBD2 (5 bases). In germline, CDR1 is DFQATT, CDR2 SNEGSKA (reference sequence). V dropped 7 bases and J dropped 3 bases, with 10 bases sitting between them. CDR3 length: 11 amino acids. CDR3 sequence (DNA): TGCAGTGGGGCGGGTGGCTACGAGCAGTACTTC. This sequence encodes CSGAGGYEQYF.

The genes are TRBV28 and TRBJ1-6; the match to TRBD1 covers 8 bases. The CDR3 extends over 15 amino acids. Trimming cost V 6 bases and J 7 bases; bases outside gene matches: 8. Per the germline V gene, CDR1 is MDHEN and CDR2 is SYDVKM. CDR3 DNA sequence: TGTGCCAGCAGGGGTCAGGGGGCCCGAAATTCACCCCTCCACTTT. This sequence encodes CASRGQGARNSPLHF. The full variable domain, its missing parts supplied by reference TRBV28 and TRBJ1-6, is DVKVTQSSRYLVKRTGEKVFLECVQDMDHENMFWYRQDPGLGLRLIYFSYDVKMKEKGDIPEGYSVSREKKERFSLILESASTNQTSMYLCASRGQGARNSPLHFGNGTRLTVT.

This clone was observed a single time. The chain joins TRBV28 to TRBJ1-5, with TRBD1 matching 9 bases. Germline CDR1 reads MDHEN; CDR2 reads SYDVKM. CDR3 length: 15 amino acids. The V and J ends lost 6 bases and 2 bases, in that order; junction bases with no gene match: 5. The CDR3 sequence: CASRKQGARNQPQHF. The CDR3 nucleotides are TGTGCCAGCAGAAAACAGGGGGCACGCAATCAGCCCCAGCATTTT.

This chain joins TRBV30 and TRBJ1-4, with 9 bases identical to TRBD1. The CDR3 loop spans 14 amino acids. The V segment lost 5 bases and the J segment 9 bases; nucleotides outside the gene matches: 10. The germline CDR1 and CDR2 sequences are GTSNPN and SVGIG (reference sequence). Here the CDR3 DNA reads TGTGCCTGGGGGCCCGGGACAGGGAGCAAAAAACTGTTTTTT. Its translation is CAWGPGTGSKKLFF.

The V and J genes are TRBV6-5 and TRBJ1-1; tentative D call: TRBD1 (5 bases). The CDR3 spans 14 residues. V lost 10 bases and J lost 6, with 21 bases in between. Germline lookup yields CDR1 MNHEY and CDR2 SVGAGI. CDR3 protein: CATRDWSPWAEAFF. The CDR3 DNA follows: TGTGCCACCAGGGACTGGTCCCCTTGGGCTGAAGCTTTCTTT.

This chain joins TRBV30 and TRBJ2-6, with D maybe TRBD2 (6 bases). The CDR3 has 14 residues. Trimming left V 5 bases short and J 2 bases short, with 10 bases between. The germline V gene encodes CDR1 GTSNPN and CDR2 SVGIG (reference sequence). The CDR3 sequence: CAWGGSTGANVLTF. As DNA, the CDR3 is TGTGCCTGGGGAGGGAGCACTGGGGCCAACGTCCTGACTTTC.

This clone was seen only once. The J gene is TRBJ2-7, the V gene TRBV28; D gene ambiguous. V was trimmed by 6 bases and J by 5 bases, leaving 14 bases between them. Germline values: CDR1 MDHEN, CDR2 SYDVKM. This CDR3 has 13 residues. DNA of the CDR3: TGTGCCAGCAGCTCCCCACCCCAGGACGAGCAGTACTTC. The encoded protein is CASSSPPQDEQYF.

The chain joins TRBV28 to TRBJ1-2; D gene ambiguous. Per germline, CDR1 MDHEN and CDR2 SYDVKM. The V end lost 2 bases, the J end lost 0 bases, and 13 bases lay between the germline ends. The CDR3 loop spans 16 amino acids. CDR3 region: CASSLLGLSTNYGYTF. As DNA, the CDR3 is TGTGCCAGCAGTTTACTTGGGCTTTCTACTAACTATGGCTACACCTTC.

V usage is TRBV28 and J usage is TRBJ1-4, with a weak D call TRBD1 (6 bases). V was cut by 6 bases and J by 3 bases, with 20 bases left in between. Per germline, CDR1 MDHEN and CDR2 SYDVKM. This CDR3 contains 17 residues. The CDR3 DNA is TGTGCCAGCAGCCCCCGCGGGAGGGGGGTTGCTAATGAAAAACTGTTTTTT. Protein product: CASSPRGRGVANEKLFF.

The V call is TRBV28, the J call TRBJ1-6; maybe TRBD1 (6 bases). There are 14 residues in the CDR3. CDR1 MDHEN and CDR2 SYDVKM come from the germline V gene. V was pared by 7 bases and J by 2 bases, with 9 bases between. In DNA, the CDR3 is TGTGCCAGCACCGGGACACCCTATAATTCACCCCTCCACTTT. Translated: CASTGTPYNSPLHF.

J is TRBJ1-2 and V is TRBV27, with a weak D call TRBD1 (5 bases). The germline V gene encodes CDR1 MNHEY and CDR2 SMNVEV (reference sequence). The CDR3 is 13 amino acids. V was clipped by 1 base and J by 7 bases, with 10 bases between them. For the CDR3, the DNA is TGTGCCAGCAGTTTATATGGGGGGTCTGGCTACACCTTC. Translation: CASSLYGGSGYTF.

V and J are TRBV2 and TRBJ1-1; no clear D gene. Germline loops: CDR1 SNHLY, CDR2 FYNNEI. Trimming cost V 7 bases and J 0 bases, with 9 bases left between them. The CDR3 contains 13 residues. In nucleotides, the CDR3 is TGTGCCAGCATAGCGGAGGTGAACACTGAAGCTTTCTTT. Its protein is CASIAEVNTEAFF.

This chain joins TRBV28 and TRBJ2-3; the match to TRBD2 covers 7 bases. This CDR3 has 15 residues. After removal of 7 bases from V and 3 bases from J, the junction contained 10 bases not matched to a gene. Germline values: CDR1 MDHEN, CDR2 SYDVKM. The chain's CDR3 is CASKGLGRETDTQYF. The CDR3, as DNA: TGTGCCAGCAAGGGCCTGGGGCGGGAGACAGATACGCAGTATTTT.

The rearrangement links TRBV19 to TRBJ1-1; 8 nucleotides match TRBD1. The CDR3 consists of 15 residues. Trimming removed 5 bases from V and 5 bases from J; junction bases left unmatched: 10. CDR1 LNHDA and CDR2 SQIVND come from the germline V gene (reference sequence). CDR3: CASSPLDRASTEAFF. The CDR3, as DNA: TGTGCCAGTAGTCCTCTGGACAGGGCGAGTACTGAAGCTTTCTTT.

Concerning this clone: The junction and the germline gene differ at one end; a read error may be behind it. The chain joins TRBV9 to TRBJ2-1; no reliable D call. Germline loops: CDR1 SGDLS, CDR2 YYNGEE. The CDR3 has 13 amino acids. The CDR3 loop is CASNNQPYSEQFF. In nucleotides, the CDR3 is TGTGCCAGCAACAATCAACCGTACAGTGAGCAGTTCTTC.

The chain is built from TRBV6-4 and TRBJ2-7; a possible D gene is TRBD1 (7 bases). The ends were cut back, 3 bases at V and 2 bases at J, with 14 bases in the middle. The CDR3 runs to 15 residues. The germline gives CDR1 MRHNA, CDR2 SNTAGT. CDR3 in DNA: TGTGCCAGCAGTGAGGACCAGGGGGGCGCCTACGAGCAGTACTTC. This encodes CASSEDQGGAYEQYF.

The chain employs TRBV19 and TRBJ2-2, with 8 bases that match TRBD1. Losses at the gene ends were 6 bases for V and 4 bases for J; bases not matched to a gene: 7. This CDR3 comprises 15 residues. CDR1 is LNHDA and CDR2 is SQIVND in the germline V gene (reference sequence). CDR3 nucleotides: TGTGCCAGTAGCACCGGTACAGGGGGCACCGGGGAGCTGTTTTTT. It is translated as CASSTGTGGTGELFF. The full variable domain, its missing parts supplied by reference TRBV19 and TRBJ2-2, is DGGITQSPKYLFRKEGQNVTLSCEQNLNHDAMYWYRQDPGQGLRLIYYSQIVNDFQKGDIAEGYSVSREKKESFPLTVTSAQKNPTAFYLCASSTGTGGTGELFFGEGSRLTVL.

The chain couples TRBV5-1 to TRBJ1-4, with 12 bases matching TRBD1. This CDR3 is 16 amino acids long. Germline values: CDR1 SGHRS, CDR2 YFSETQ. V was pared by 4 bases and J by 8 bases, with 9 bases of the junction left unmatched. CDR3 sequence: CASSAAPGTGGEKLFF. The CDR3 DNA reads as TGCGCCAGCAGCGCAGCCCCCGGGACAGGGGGCGAAAAACTGTTTTTT.

This clone has a handful of counts. The chain has TRBV7-9 and TRBJ2-3; D unresolved. The germline gives CDR1 SEHNR, CDR2 FQNEAQ (reference sequence). V lost 7 bases, J lost 4 bases, and 12 bases lay in between. The CDR3 has 13 amino acids. CDR3 protein: CASTDGASDTQYF. Written as DNA, the CDR3 is TGTGCCAGCACCGACGGAGCGTCAGATACGCAGTATTTT.

The chain carries TRBV2 and TRBJ1-2; weak D call: TRBD1 (6 bases). CDR3 length: 13 amino acids. Trimming removed 6 bases from V and 1 base from J, with 9 bases in between. The germline gives CDR1 SNHLY, CDR2 FYNNEI. As DNA, the CDR3 is TGTGCCAGCAGCAGGGGTAGTAACTATGGCTACACCTTC. This codes for CASSRGSNYGYTF.

V and J are TRBV4-3 and TRBJ1-1, with D tentatively TRBD1 (5 bases). Germline CDR1 is LGHNA and CDR2 is YSLEER. This CDR3 has 13 residues. V lost 3 bases, J lost 6 bases, and 11 bases lay in between. The CDR3 bases are TGCGCCAGCAGCCAGGGACTTGGCGCTGAAGCTTTCTTT. Its translation: CASSQGLGAEAFF.

V usage is TRBV18 and J usage is TRBJ2-3, with D maybe TRBD2 (5 bases). Deletions cut 2 bases from V and 4 bases from J, with 10 bases between. The CDR3 is 14 amino acids. Germline V lookup: CDR1 KGHSH, CDR2 LQKENI. The CDR3 DNA follows: TGTGCCAGCTCACCAGACCTAGCCGCAGATACGCAGTATTTT. As protein: CASSPDLAADTQYF.

The chain carries TRBV7-9 and TRBJ2-5; tentatively, D is TRBD2 (6 bases). Deletions cut 6 bases from V and 2 bases from J, with 16 bases between. The CDR3 runs 15 residues. CDR1 is SEHNR, CDR2 FQNEAQ, per germline (reference sequence). CDR3 sequence (DNA): TGTGCCAGCAGTCTGGGGAGGAGTTCACAAGAGACCCAGTACTTC. The encoded protein is CASSLGRSSQETQYF.

This clone has a single count. The rearrangement uses TRBV29-1 and TRBJ2-2, with 9 nucleotides matching TRBD2. V shed 7 bases, J shed 2 bases, and the junction held 8 bases outside the gene matches. The CDR3 sequence is 15 residues long. Germline values: CDR1 SQVTM, CDR2 ANQGSEA. The CDR3 sequence is CSARTSETNTGELFF. CDR3 DNA: TGCAGCGCCCGGACTAGCGAGACAAACACCGGGGAGCTGTTTTTT.